The clone carrying this T cell receptor beta chain has a handful of counts. What it recognizes is unknown. Per germline, CDR1 LNHNV and CDR2 YYDKDF (reference sequence). V dropped 0 bases and J dropped 3; count of bases not matched to a gene: 10. CDR3 size: 19 residues. The data originate from a study of identical twins. MiXCR, applied by TCRdb to the 5' RACE reads, yields one record per CDR3 protein. The data contain approximately 630,000 distinct CDR3 sequences, just over 7% of them seen just once; the ten biggest clones take up 1.6%. Study-wide points: Out-of-frame alpha sequences common to twins exhibited a surplus of low generation probability.

Another study also made use of these data, one on yellow fever vaccine responses in identical twins.

The chain combines TRBV15 with TRBJ2-7, with 14 bases lining up with TRBD2. The sequence came from a young woman in good health. The sequenced material came from PBMCs. Here the CDR3 DNA reads TGTGCCACCAGCAGAGATCGAGGACTAGCGGGAGGACGAAACTACGAGCAGTACTTC. Its protein product is CATSRDRGLAGGRNYEQYF. Supplemented by reference TRBV15 and TRBJ2-7, the full variable domain reads DAMVIQNPRYQVTQFGKPVTLSCSQTLNHNVMYWYQQKSSQAPKLLFHYYDKDFNNEADTPDNFQSRRPNTSFCFLDIRSPGLGDTAMYLCATSRDRGLAGGRNYEQYFGPGTRLTVT.